This passage covers 28 T cell receptor beta chains from one sample sequenced in a study of PD-L1 blockade in urothelial cancer listed by TCRdb under 2017. The library was produced with the immunoSEQ multiplex PCR assay. Not all clones reach the TCRdb copy of this immuneACCESS table, which keeps in-frame sequences only. Checked studies attribute under half of the gap to unresolved V genes and leave the rest unexplained. For this sample the table gives around 40,000 clones, of which 80% to 90% were detected only once. The top ten constitute about 17% of the sample. This specimen was PBMCs, taken around atezolizumab (anti-PD-L1) treatment. These receptors were obtained from a man between 60 and 75 years old with urothelial cancer.

This chain uses TRBV19 with TRBJ2-1; maybe TRBD2 (6 bases). This CDR3 has 14 amino acids. V lost 5 bases to trimming and J lost 6 bases, with 14 bases between them. Germline V lookup: CDR1 LNHDA, CDR2 SQIVND (reference sequence). The CDR3 sequence: CASSFAGSGNEQFF. The CDR3 DNA reads as TGTGCCAGTAGTTTCGCGGGATCGGGCAATGAGCAGTTCTTC.

The V gene is TRBV28, the J gene TRBJ2-5, with TRBD2 identical over 9 bases. The CDR3 consists of 15 residues. Trimming took 5 bases from V and 1 from J; bases not matched to a gene: 5. Germline CDR1 MDHEN, CDR2 SYDVKM. The CDR3 protein is CASSPPTSGQETQYF. CDR3 bases: TGTGCCAGCAGTCCTCCGACTAGCGGCCAAGAGACCCAGTACTTC.

The chain links TRBV23-1 to TRBJ1-4; D remains unclear. TRBV23-1 is known as an ORF, though its function is uncertain. With 8 bases removed from V and 3 bases from J, the gap between germline ends came to 19 bases. The CDR3 covers 16 residues. The CDR3: CASVLESVRSNEKLFF. Written as DNA, the CDR3 is TGCGCCAGCGTCCTCGAGTCGGTACGATCTAATGAAAAACTGTTTTTT.

The rearrangement uses TRBV5-4 and TRBJ2-2; D may be TRBD2 (5 bases). Trimming removed 0 bases at V and 1 base at J, with 7 bases between. This CDR3 has 15 amino acids. CDR1 SGHNT and CDR2 YYREEE come from the germline V gene (reference sequence). CDR3 DNA: TGTGCCAGCAGCTTGGCCAGCGGGAACACCGGGGAGCTGTTTTTT. Amino acid sequence: CASSLASGNTGELFF.

V usage is TRBV19 and J usage is TRBJ1-5, with a weak D call TRBD1 (6 bases). Trimming took off 7 bases at V and 7 bases at J, with 17 bases between the two ends. Per germline, CDR1 LNHDA and CDR2 SQIVND (reference sequence). This CDR3 has 14 amino acids. CDR3 region: CASTEGGGSQPQHF. CDR3 DNA: TGTGCCAGTACTGAGGGGGGGGGTAGCCAGCCCCAGCATTTT.

The genes are TRBV30 and TRBJ1-3; D is ambiguous. Per the germline V gene, CDR1 is GTSNPN and CDR2 is SVGIG (reference sequence). V lost 4 bases and J lost 0, with 10 bases in between. This CDR3 is built from 14 residues. The CDR3 DNA sequence: TGTGCCTGGATCCCACCGGGCTCTGGAAACACCATATATTTT. Amino acid sequence: CAWIPPGSGNTIYF.

The chain links TRBV6-6 to TRBJ2-6, with a weak D call TRBD1 (5 bases). Germline V gene lookup returns CDR1 MNHNY and CDR2 SVGAGI (reference sequence). This CDR3 is 13 amino acids long. V lost 8 bases to trimming and J lost 2 bases, with 7 bases between them. The DNA for the CDR3 is TGTGCCAGCCAGGGCCCTGGGGCCAACGTCCTGACTTTC. Encoded protein: CASQGPGANVLTF.

The rearrangement joins TRBV5-1 to TRBJ2-3, with a weak D call TRBD2 (5 bases). From germline, CDR1 is SGHRS and CDR2 YFSETQ. With 9 bases removed from V and 5 bases from J, the gap between germline ends came to 16 bases. The CDR3 length is 13 residues. CDR3 region: CATREGWGDTQYF. The CDR3 bases are TGCGCCACCCGAGAGGGCTGGGGAGATACGCAGTATTTT.

This clone appeared a single time. The V and J genes are TRBV5-4 and TRBJ2-5, with 10 bases identical to TRBD2. Germline V gene lookup returns CDR1 SGHNT and CDR2 YYREEE (reference sequence). CDR3 length: 14 residues. The V segment lost 3 bases and the J segment 10 bases; nucleotides outside the gene matches: 9. The CDR3 loop is CASSSLAGERVQYF. CDR3 coding DNA: TGTGCCAGCAGCTCCCTAGCGGGGGAAAGGGTCCAGTACTTC.

This sequence joins TRBV12-2 and TRBJ1-4. TRBV12-2 is described as a pseudogene. CDR3 length: 16 amino acids. CDR3: CASRPHGLATNEKLFF. CDR3 in DNA: TGTGCAAGTCGCCCTCACGGTCTTGCAACTAATGAAAAACTGTTTTTT.

The gene calls are TRBV6-1 and TRBJ2-3; D remains unclear. The V end lost 0 bases, the J end lost 10 bases, and 17 bases lay between the germline ends. This CDR3 comprises 15 residues. Germline V gene sequence: CDR1 MNHNS, CDR2 SASEGT. CDR3 residues: CASSEAGSPTRAQYF. The CDR3 DNA reads as TGTGCCAGCAGTGAAGCCGGGTCGCCTACACGGGCGCAGTATTTT.

This rearrangement joins TRBV28 to TRBJ2-2; maybe TRBD1 (6 bases). The CDR3 runs to 14 residues. Germline V gene sequence: CDR1 MDHEN, CDR2 SYDVKM. Between the trimmed V and J ends, which lost 6 bases and 7 bases, there was a span of 15 bases. This CDR3 is CASSSLQGNGELFF. CDR3 DNA: TGTGCCAGCAGCTCATTACAGGGTAACGGGGAGCTGTTTTTT.

The chain employs TRBV18 and TRBJ2-3; 7 positions agree with TRBD2. The V gene end was trimmed by 6 bases and the J gene end by 0 bases; junction bases not matched to a gene: 12. CDR1 is KGHSH and CDR2 is LQKENI in the germline V gene. The CDR3 has 17 amino acids. DNA of the CDR3: TGTGCCAGCTCCCAGTATGGTGGTAGCGGGAGCACAGATACGCAGTATTTT. This sequence encodes CASSQYGGSGSTDTQYF. Based on the CDR3 plus reference TRBV18 and TRBJ2-3, the full variable domain is NAGVMQNPRHLVRRRGQEARLRCSPMKGHSHVYWYRQLPEEGLKFMVYLQKENIIDESGMPKERFSAEFPKEGPSILRIQQVVRGDSAAYFCASSQYGGSGSTDTQYFGPGTRLTVL.

The chain couples TRBV10-3 to TRBJ1-1; 7 positions agree with TRBD1. Per the germline V gene, CDR1 is ENHRY and CDR2 is SYGVKD. The CDR3 loop spans 13 amino acids. V gave up 10 bases and J gave up 6 bases; unmatched junction bases: 11. CDR3 sequence: CATTRDSPSEAFF. The CDR3 DNA reads as TGTGCCACAACAAGGGACAGCCCATCTGAAGCTTTCTTT.

The J gene is TRBJ1-1, the V gene TRBV14; 8 bases fit TRBD1. The V segment lost 3 bases and the J segment 5 bases; nucleotides outside the gene matches: 8. The germline V gene encodes CDR1 SGHDN and CDR2 FVKESK. CDR3 length equals 15 residues. This CDR3 reads CASSQRTGRFTEAFF. The CDR3, as DNA: TGTGCCAGCAGCCAGAGGACAGGGCGGTTTACTGAAGCTTTCTTT.

This sequence joins TRBV7-2 and TRBJ1-2; D not certain. The V end lost 0 bases, the J end lost 8 bases, and 10 bases lay between the germline ends. Germline V CDR1 and CDR2: SGHTA, FQGNSA. CDR3 length: 13 amino acids. The CDR3 sequence: CASSLALPYGYTF. The CDR3 DNA is TGTGCCAGCAGCTTAGCGCTACCTTACGGCTACACCTTC.

This clone is a singleton in its sample. The chain combines TRBV11-2 with TRBJ2-7; unclear D gene. The germline V and J ends were trimmed by 0 bases and 1 base, with 10 bases remaining between them. The CDR3 contains 15 residues. The germline V gene encodes CDR1 SGHAT and CDR2 FQNNGV. In DNA, the CDR3 is TGTGCCAGCAGCTTAGATCAGGTATATTCCTACGAGCAGTACTTC. This translates into CASSLDQVYSYEQYF.

J is TRBJ1-5 and V is TRBV28; the D is unclear. Germline V lookup: CDR1 MDHEN, CDR2 SYDVKM. Trimming removed 6 bases from V and 0 bases from J, with 6 bases in between. The CDR3 spans 13 residues. The CDR3 loop reads CASSRYSNQPQHF. The CDR3 DNA reads as TGTGCCAGCAGCCGCTATAGCAATCAGCCCCAGCATTTT. Complete variable domain (other parts from reference TRBV28 and TRBJ1-5): DVKVTQSSRYLVKRTGEKVFLECVQDMDHENMFWYRQDPGLGLRLIYFSYDVKMKEKGDIPEGYSVSREKKERFSLILESASTNQTSMYLCASSRYSNQPQHFGDGTRLSIL.

The DNA of the CDR3 is TGCGCCAGCTGTTTTGGAGACACTGAAGCTTTCTTT. It specifies CASCFGDTEAFF. The J gene is TRBJ1-1, the V gene TRBV10-2; D remains ambiguous. Germline lookup yields CDR1 WSHSY and CDR2 SAAADI. V was shortened by 8 bases and J by 3 bases, with 10 bases between the two germline ends. The CDR3 spans 12 residues.

The V call is TRBV7-2, the J call TRBJ2-7; TRBD1 agrees at 8 bases. This CDR3 is built from 14 residues. The germline V gene encodes CDR1 SGHTA and CDR2 FQGNSA. V lost 5 bases and J lost 6; bases outside the gene matches: 9. The CDR3 DNA reads as TGTGCCAGCAGCCTAGACCGGGACAGGCCCGAGCAGTACTTC. It is translated as CASSLDRDRPEQYF. The entire variable domain, with the rest obtained from reference TRBV7-2 and TRBJ2-7, is as follows: GAGVSQSPSNKVTEKGKDVELRCDPISGHTALYWYRQSLGQGLEFLIYFQGNSAPDKSGLPSDRFSAERTGGSVSTLTIQRTQQEDSAVYLCASSLDRDRPEQYFGPGTRLTVT.

This rearrangement joins TRBV6-5 to TRBJ1-1, with D unresolved. V was shortened by 0 bases and J by 8 bases, with 10 bases between the two germline ends. The CDR3 runs to 13 residues. CDR1 is MNHEY and CDR2 is SVGAGI in the germline V gene. The CDR3 coding sequence is TGTGCCAGCAGTTACTCTAGAGGTCAGGAAGCTTTCTTT. Encoded protein: CASSYSRGQEAFF.

The chain carries TRBV5-1 and TRBJ2-1; 8 nucleotides line up with TRBD1. The CDR3 spans 16 residues. V dropped 4 bases and J dropped 4; count of bases not matched to a gene: 10. Germline V gene sequence: CDR1 SGHRS, CDR2 YFSETQ. The CDR3 reads CASSPNDRGRYNEQFF. CDR3 DNA sequence: TGCGCCAGCAGCCCAAACGACAGGGGACGGTACAATGAGCAGTTCTTC.

The rearrangement uses TRBV10-2 and TRBJ1-6; the match to TRBD1 covers 8 bases. CDR1 and CDR2 from the germline V gene are WSHSY and SAAADI. J was trimmed by 10 bases and V by 3 bases; bases with no gene match: 11. The CDR3 consists of 16 residues. For the CDR3, the DNA is TGCGCCAGCAGTGAATCGATGGACAGGGTTCGATCACCCCTCCACTTT. This codes for CASSESMDRVRSPLHF.

This chain joins TRBV10-3 and TRBJ2-3, with TRBD2 matching over 10 bases. J was trimmed by 4 bases and V by 5 bases; bases with no gene match: 6. This CDR3 contains 15 residues. Germline V gives CDR1 ENHRY, CDR2 SYGVKD. DNA for the CDR3: TGTGCCATCAGTACTAGCGGGACGAGGGCAGATACGCAGTATTTT. Encoded protein: CAISTSGTRADTQYF.

The chain is built from TRBV7-9 and TRBJ2-5; 8 bases fit TRBD2. Germline values: CDR1 SEHNR, CDR2 FQNEAQ (reference sequence). After removal of 5 bases from V and 5 bases from J, the junction contained 10 bases not matched to a gene. The CDR3 has 15 amino acids. In DNA, the CDR3 is TGTGCCAGCAGCGCGACCGGGACTAGTGGGGAGACCCAGTACTTC. Encoded protein: CASSATGTSGETQYF.

The genes are TRBV5-4 and TRBJ2-5; D remains unclear. Deletions cut 3 bases from V and 3 bases from J, with 9 bases between. CDR1 SGHNT and CDR2 YYREEE come from the germline V gene (reference sequence). The CDR3 runs 13 residues. DNA of the CDR3: TGTGCCAGCAGCTCGCATTCTAAAGAGACCCAGTACTTC. The encoded protein is CASSSHSKETQYF.

This clone showed up just a few times. The chain is built from TRBV5-1 and TRBJ2-7; D perhaps matches TRBD1 (6 bases). The CDR3 runs 15 residues. The V end was cut by 4 bases, the J end by 3 bases, with 17 bases between. The V gene's germline CDR1 is SGHRS and CDR2 YFSETQ. The CDR3 loop reads CASSTETGWSYEQYF. The CDR3 DNA sequence: TGCGCCAGCAGCACCGAGACAGGCTGGAGCTACGAGCAGTACTTC. The full variable domain, rest sourced from reference TRBV5-1 and TRBJ2-7, is KAGVTQTPRYLIKTRGQQVTLSCSPISGHRSVSWYQQTPGQGLQFLFEYFSETQRNKGNFPGRFSGRQFSNSRSEMNVSTLELGDSALYLCASSTETGWSYEQYFGPGTRLTVT.

This chain uses TRBV4-1 with TRBJ1-5, with D possibly matching TRBD1 (6 bases). Germline values: CDR1 MGHRA, CDR2 YSYEKL. V dropped 4 bases and J dropped 1 base, with 14 bases sitting between them. CDR3 length: 16 residues. The DNA of the CDR3 is TGCGCCAGCAGCCCAGACCGGGACATCAGCAATCAGCCCCAGCATTTT. It is translated as CASSPDRDISNQPQHF.